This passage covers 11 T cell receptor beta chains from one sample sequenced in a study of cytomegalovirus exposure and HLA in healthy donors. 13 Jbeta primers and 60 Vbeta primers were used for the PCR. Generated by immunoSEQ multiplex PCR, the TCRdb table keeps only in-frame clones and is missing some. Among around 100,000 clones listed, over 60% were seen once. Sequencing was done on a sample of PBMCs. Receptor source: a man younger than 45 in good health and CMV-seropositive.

CDR3 in amino acids: CASGSGQGPDTQYF. The CDR3 DNA is TGTGCTAGTGGTTCCGGACAGGGGCCAGATACGCAGTATTTT. The chain couples TRBV12-5 to TRBJ2-3; 9 bases match TRBD1. Germline CDR1 is LGHNT and CDR2 is FRNRAP. This CDR3 region has 14 residues. The V gene end was trimmed by 4 bases and the J gene end by 4 bases; junction bases not matched to a gene: 3.

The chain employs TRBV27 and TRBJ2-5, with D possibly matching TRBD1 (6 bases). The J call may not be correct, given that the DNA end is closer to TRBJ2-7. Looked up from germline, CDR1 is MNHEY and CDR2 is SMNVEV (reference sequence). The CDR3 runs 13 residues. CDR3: CASSGQGEYEQYF. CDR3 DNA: TGTGCCAGTTCGGGACAAGGGGAATACGAGCAGTACTTC.

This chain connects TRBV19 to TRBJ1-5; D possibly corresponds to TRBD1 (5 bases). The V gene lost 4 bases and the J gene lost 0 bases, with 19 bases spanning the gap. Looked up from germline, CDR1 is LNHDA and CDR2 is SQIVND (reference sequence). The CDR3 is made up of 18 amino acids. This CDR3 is CASSTLGGGWYSNQPQHF. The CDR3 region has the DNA TGTGCCAGTAGTACCCTCGGTGGGGGGTGGTATAGCAATCAGCCCCAGCATTTT.

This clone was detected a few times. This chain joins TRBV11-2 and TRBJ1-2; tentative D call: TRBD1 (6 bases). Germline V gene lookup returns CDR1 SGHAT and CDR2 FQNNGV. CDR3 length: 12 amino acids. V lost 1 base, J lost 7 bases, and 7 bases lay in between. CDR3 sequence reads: CASSLARGGYTF. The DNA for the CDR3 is TGTGCCAGCAGCTTAGCCAGGGGTGGCTACACCTTC.

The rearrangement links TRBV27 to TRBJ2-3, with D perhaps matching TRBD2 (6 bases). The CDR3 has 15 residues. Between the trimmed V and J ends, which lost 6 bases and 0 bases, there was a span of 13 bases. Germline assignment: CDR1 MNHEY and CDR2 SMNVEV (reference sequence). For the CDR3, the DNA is TGTGCCAGCAGGCACGGGGGTTCTAGCACAGATACGCAGTATTTT. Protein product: CASRHGGSSTDTQYF.

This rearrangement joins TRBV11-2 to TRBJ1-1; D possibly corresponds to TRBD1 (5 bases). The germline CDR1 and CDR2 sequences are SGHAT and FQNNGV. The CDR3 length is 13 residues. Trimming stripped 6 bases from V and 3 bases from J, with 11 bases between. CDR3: CASSDRGDTEAFF. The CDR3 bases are TGTGCCAGCAGTGACAGAGGCGACACTGAAGCTTTCTTT. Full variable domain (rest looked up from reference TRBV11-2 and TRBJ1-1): EAGVAQSPRYKIIEKRQSVAFWCNPISGHATLYWYQQILGQGPKLLIQFQNNGVVDDSQLPKDRFSAERLKGVDSTLKIQPAKLEDSAVYLCASSDRGDTEAFFGQGTRLTVV.

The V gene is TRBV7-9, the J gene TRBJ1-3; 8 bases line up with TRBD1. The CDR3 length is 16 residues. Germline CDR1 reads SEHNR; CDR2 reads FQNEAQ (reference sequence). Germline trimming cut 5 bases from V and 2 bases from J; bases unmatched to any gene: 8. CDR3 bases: TGTGCCAGCAGCGCGACAGGGGTTCCAGCTGGAAACACCATATATTTT. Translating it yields CASSATGVPAGNTIYF.

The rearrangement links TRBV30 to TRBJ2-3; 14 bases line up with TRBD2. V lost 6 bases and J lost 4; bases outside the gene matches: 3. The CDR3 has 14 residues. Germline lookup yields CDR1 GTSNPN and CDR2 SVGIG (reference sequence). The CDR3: CACPGLAGADTQYF. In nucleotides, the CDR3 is TGTGCCTGCCCGGGACTAGCGGGGGCAGATACGCAGTATTTT.

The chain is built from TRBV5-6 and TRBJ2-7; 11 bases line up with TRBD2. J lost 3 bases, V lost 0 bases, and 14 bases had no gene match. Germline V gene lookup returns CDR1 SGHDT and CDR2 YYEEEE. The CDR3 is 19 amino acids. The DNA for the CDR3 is TGTGCCAGCAGCTTGGTTCTAGCGGGGGGTCTGGGGACTGACTACGAGCAGTACTTC. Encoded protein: CASSLVLAGGLGTDYEQYF.

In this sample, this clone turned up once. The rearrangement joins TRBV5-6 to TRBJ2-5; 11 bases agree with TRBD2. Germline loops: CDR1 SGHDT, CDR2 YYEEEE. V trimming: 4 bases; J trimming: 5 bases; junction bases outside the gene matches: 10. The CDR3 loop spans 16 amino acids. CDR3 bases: TGTGCCAGCAGCCGGAGGCTAGCGGGGGGACATGAGACCCAGTACTTC. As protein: CASSRRLAGGHETQYF.

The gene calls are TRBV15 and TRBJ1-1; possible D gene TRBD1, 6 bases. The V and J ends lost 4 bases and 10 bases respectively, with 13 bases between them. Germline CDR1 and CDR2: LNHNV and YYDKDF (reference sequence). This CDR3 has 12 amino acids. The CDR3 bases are TGTGCCACCAGCACCTACAGGGATCTAGCTTTCTTT. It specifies CATSTYRDLAFF.